This entry is about one TCR beta chain. The data belong to a study of early T cells in non-severe SARS-CoV-2 infection. Germline CDR1 is MNHEY and CDR2 is SVGEGT. V was shortened by 6 bases and J by 0 bases, with 21 bases between the two germline ends. The CDR3 spans 17 residues. One entry per CDR3 protein results from TCRdb running MiXCR on the 5' RACE reads. The sample holds 53,000 or so distinct CDR3 sequences, about 9.2% seen once. The receptor comes from an adult who was a healthcare worker with PCR-confirmed SARS-CoV-2 infection or an uninfected control (not recorded which). The V and J genes are TRBV6-2 or TRBV6-3 and TRBJ2-7; possibly TRBD2 for D (6 bases). The source material was whole blood. The CDR3 loop reads CASRPAPGSGASYEQYF. CDR3 nucleotide sequence: TGTGCCAGCAGACCCGCCCCGGGTAGCGGTGCCTCCTACGAGCAGTACTTC.